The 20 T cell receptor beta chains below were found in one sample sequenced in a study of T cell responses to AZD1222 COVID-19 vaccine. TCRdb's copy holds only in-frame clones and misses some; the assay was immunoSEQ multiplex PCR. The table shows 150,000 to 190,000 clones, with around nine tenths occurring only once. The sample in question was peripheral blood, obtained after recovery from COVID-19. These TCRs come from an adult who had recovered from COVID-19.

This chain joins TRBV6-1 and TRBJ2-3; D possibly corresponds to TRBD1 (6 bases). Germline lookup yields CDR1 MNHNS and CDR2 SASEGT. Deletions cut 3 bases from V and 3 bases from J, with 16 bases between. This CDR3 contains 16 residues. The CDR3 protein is CASSDYRVMKTDTQYF. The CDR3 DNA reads TGTGCCAGCAGTGACTACAGGGTGATGAAAACAGATACGCAGTATTTT.

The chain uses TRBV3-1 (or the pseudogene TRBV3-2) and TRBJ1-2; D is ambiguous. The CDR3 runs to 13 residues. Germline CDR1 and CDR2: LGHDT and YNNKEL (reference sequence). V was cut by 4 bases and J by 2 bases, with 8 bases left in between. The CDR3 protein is CASSPTPNYGYTF. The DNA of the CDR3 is TGTGCCAGCAGCCCCACACCCAACTATGGCTACACCTTC.

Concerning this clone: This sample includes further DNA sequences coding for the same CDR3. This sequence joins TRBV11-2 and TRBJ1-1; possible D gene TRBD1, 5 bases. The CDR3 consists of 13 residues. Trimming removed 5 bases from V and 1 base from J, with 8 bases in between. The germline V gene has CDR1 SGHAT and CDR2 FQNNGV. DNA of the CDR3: TGTGCCAGCAGCCGTACAGGGAACACTGAAGCTTTCTTT. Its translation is CASSRTGNTEAFF.

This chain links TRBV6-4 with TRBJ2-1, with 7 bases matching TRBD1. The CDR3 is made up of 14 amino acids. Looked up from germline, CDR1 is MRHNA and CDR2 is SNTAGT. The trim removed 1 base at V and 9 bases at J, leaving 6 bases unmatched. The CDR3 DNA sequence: TGTGCCAGCAGTGACTTTGAGGGGGCGGGTGAGCAGTTCTTC. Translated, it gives CASSDFEGAGEQFF.

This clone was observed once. CDR3 nucleotides: TGTGCCAGCAGCCTTTCCCGGGAGAACACTGAAGCTTTCTTT. Its translation: CASSLSRENTEAFF. The chain recombines TRBV14 with TRBJ1-1; no clear D gene. Germline V gene data show CDR1 as SGHDN and CDR2 as FVKESK. V shed 4 bases and J shed 1 base, with 10 bases lying between them. The CDR3 loop spans 14 amino acids.

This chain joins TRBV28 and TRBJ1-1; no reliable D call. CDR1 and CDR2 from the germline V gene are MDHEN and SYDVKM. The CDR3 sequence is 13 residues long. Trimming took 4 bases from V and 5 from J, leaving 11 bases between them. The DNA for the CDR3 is TGTGCCAGCAGTTCTCCGGGGAATACTGAAGCTTTCTTT. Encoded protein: CASSSPGNTEAFF.

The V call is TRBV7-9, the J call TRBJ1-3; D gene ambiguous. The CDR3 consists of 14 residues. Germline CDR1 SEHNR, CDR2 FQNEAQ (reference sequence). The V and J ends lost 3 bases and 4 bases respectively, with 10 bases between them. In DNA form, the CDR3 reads TGTGCCAGCAGCTTTGAGTTGATCGGAAACACCATATATTTT. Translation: CASSFELIGNTIYF.

The CDR3 DNA reads as TGCGCCAGCAGCCCACGATCTGCGGGTGGGAATGAAAAACTGTTTTTT. It translates to CASSPRSAGGNEKLFF. The V gene is TRBV5-1, the J gene TRBJ1-4; D is unresolved. Germline V gene sequence: CDR1 SGHRS, CDR2 YFSETQ. This CDR3 has 16 residues. With 4 bases removed from V and 5 bases from J, the gap between germline ends came to 18 bases.

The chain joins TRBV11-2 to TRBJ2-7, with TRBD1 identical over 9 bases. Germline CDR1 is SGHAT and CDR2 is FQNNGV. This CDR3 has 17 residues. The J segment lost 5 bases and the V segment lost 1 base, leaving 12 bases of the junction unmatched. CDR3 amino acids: CASSLALPGQGGDEQYF. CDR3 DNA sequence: TGTGCCAGCAGCTTAGCCCTCCCGGGACAGGGCGGGGACGAGCAGTACTTC.

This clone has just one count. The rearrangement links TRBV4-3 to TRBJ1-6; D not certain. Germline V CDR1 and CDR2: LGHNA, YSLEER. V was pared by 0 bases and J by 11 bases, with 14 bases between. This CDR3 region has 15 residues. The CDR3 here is CASSQDTGLNAPLHF. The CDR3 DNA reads TGCGCCAGCAGCCAAGATACTGGACTTAACGCACCCCTCCACTTT.

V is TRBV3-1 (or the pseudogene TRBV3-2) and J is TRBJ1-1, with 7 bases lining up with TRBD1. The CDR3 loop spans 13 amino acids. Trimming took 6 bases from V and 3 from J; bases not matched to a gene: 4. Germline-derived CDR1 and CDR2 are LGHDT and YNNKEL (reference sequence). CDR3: CASSADRYTEAFF. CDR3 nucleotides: TGTGCCAGCAGTGCGGACAGGTACACTGAAGCTTTCTTT.

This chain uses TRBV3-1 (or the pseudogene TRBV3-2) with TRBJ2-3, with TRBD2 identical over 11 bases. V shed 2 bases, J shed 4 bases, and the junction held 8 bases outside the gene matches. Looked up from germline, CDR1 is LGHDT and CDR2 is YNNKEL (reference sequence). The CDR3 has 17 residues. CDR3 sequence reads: CASSQSLGTSGSDTQYF. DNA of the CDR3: TGTGCCAGCAGCCAATCCCTGGGGACTAGCGGATCAGATACGCAGTATTTT.

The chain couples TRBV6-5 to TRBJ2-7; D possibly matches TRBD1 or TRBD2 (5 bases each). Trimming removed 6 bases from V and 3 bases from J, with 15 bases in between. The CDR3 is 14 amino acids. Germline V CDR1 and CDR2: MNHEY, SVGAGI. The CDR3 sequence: CASSLPGTDYEQYF. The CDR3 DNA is TGTGCCAGCAGCTTACCCGGGACCGACTACGAGCAGTACTTC.

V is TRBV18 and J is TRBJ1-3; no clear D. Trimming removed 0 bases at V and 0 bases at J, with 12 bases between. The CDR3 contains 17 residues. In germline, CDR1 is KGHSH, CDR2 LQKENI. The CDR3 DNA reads TGTGCCAGCTCACCACCGGTCCCGGTGAGCTCTGGAAACACCATATATTTT. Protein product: CASSPPVPVSSGNTIYF.

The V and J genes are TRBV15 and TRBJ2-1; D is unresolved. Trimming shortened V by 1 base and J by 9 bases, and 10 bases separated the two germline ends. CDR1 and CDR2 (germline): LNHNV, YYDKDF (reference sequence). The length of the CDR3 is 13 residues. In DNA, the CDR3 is TGTGCCACCAGCAGAGGGAGCTCAACTGAGCAGTTCTTC. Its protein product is CATSRGSSTEQFF. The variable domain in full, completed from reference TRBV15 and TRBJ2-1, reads DAMVIQNPRYQVTQFGKPVTLSCSQTLNHNVMYWYQQKSSQAPKLLFHYYDKDFNNEADTPDNFQSRRPNTSFCFLDIRSPGLGDTAMYLCATSRGSSTEQFFGPGTRLTVL.

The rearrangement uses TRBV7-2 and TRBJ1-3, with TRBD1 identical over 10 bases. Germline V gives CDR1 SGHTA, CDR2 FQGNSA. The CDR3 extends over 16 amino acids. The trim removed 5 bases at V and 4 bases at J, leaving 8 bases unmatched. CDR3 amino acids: CASSPTTGGNGNTIYF. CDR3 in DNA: TGTGCCAGCAGCCCAACGACAGGGGGCAACGGAAACACCATATATTTT.

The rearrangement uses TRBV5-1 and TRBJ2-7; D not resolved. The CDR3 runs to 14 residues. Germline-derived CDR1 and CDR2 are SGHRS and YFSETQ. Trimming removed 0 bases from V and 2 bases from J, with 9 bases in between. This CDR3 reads CASSLVTGAYEQYF. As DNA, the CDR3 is TGCGCCAGCAGCTTGGTAACTGGAGCCTACGAGCAGTACTTC.

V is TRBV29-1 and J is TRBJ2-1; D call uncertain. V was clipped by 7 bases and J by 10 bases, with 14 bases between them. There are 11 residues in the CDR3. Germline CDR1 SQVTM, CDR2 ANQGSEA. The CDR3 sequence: CSGLQISEQFF. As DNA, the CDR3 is TGCAGCGGGCTACAGATAAGCGAGCAGTTCTTC.

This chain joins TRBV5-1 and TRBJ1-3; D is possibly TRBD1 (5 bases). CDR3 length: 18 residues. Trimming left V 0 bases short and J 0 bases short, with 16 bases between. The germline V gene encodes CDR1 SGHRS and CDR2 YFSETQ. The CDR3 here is CASSLEGPGRVSGNTIYF. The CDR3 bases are TGCGCCAGCAGCTTGGAAGGGCCTGGCAGGGTCTCTGGAAACACCATATATTTT.

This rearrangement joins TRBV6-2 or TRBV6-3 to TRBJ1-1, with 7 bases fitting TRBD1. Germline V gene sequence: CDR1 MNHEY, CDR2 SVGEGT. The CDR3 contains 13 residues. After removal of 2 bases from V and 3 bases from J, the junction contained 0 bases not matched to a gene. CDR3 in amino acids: CASSYRGHTEAFF. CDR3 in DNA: TGTGCCAGCAGTTACAGGGGGCACACTGAAGCTTTCTTT.